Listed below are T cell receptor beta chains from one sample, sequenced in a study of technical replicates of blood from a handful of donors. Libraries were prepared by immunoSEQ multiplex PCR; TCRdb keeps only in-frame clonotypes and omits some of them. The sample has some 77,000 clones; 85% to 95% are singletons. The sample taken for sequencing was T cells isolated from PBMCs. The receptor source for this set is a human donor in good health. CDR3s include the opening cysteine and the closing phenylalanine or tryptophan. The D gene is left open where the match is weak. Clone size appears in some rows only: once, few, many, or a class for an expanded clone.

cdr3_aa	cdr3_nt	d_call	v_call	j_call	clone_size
CASSGGGRTRTDTQYF	TGTGCCAGCAGCGGGGGGGGCAGGACCCGCACAGATACGCAGTATTTT	.	TRBV7-8	TRBJ2-3	.
CARLGGGPGSYEQYF	TGTGCCCGCCTCGGAGGTGGACCTGGCTCCTACGAGCAGTACTTC	.	TRBV11-1	TRBJ2-7	.
CASSLSVNTEAFF	TGCGCCAGCAGCTTGTCCGTTAACACTGAAGCTTTCTTT	.	TRBV5-1	TRBJ1-1	few
CASSVADTKNIQYF	TGTGCCAGCAGCGTAGCGGACACCAAAAACATTCAGTACTTC	.	TRBV9	TRBJ2-4	.
CASRISANTGELFF	TGTGCCAGCAGGATAAGCGCGAACACCGGGGAGCTGTTTTTT	.	TRBV5-6	TRBJ2-2	.
CASSDGLAGEQFF	TGTGCCAGCAGTGACGGGCTAGCGGGTGAGCAGTTCTTC	TRBD2	TRBV6-4	TRBJ2-1	.
CASSPLRLAETGELFF	TGTGCCAGCAGCCCCCTCCGGCTAGCCGAAACCGGGGAGCTGTTTTTT	.	TRBV7-3	TRBJ2-2	.
CASGANQPQHF	TGTGCCAGCGGGGCAAATCAGCCCCAGCATTTT	.	TRBV6-5	TRBJ1-5	once
CASSLRWGLGVFNEQFF	TGTGCCAGCAGCTTGAGGTGGGGACTAGGGGTGTTCAATGAGCAGTTCTTC	TRBD2	TRBV5-6	TRBJ2-1	.
CASSLDGYEQYF	TGCGCCAGCAGCTTGGACGGTTACGAGCAGTACTTC	.	TRBV5-1	TRBJ2-7	.
CASSLAENTEAFF	TGTGCCAGCAGCTTGGCAGAGAACACTGAAGCTTTCTTT	.	TRBV7-3	TRBJ1-1	.
CASSQDIRVAGDTQYF	TGCGCCAGCAGCCAAGACATTCGGGTAGCGGGAGATACGCAGTATTTT	TRBD2	TRBV4-1	TRBJ2-3	.
CAWTAGANVLTF	TGTGCCTGGACAGCTGGGGCCAACGTCCTGACTTTC	.	TRBV30	TRBJ2-6	few
CASSLGRDTDTQYF	TGCGCCAGCAGCTTGGGGCGGGACACAGATACGCAGTATTTT	.	TRBV5-1	TRBJ2-3	.
CASSLQGSKNEQFF	TGTGCCAGCAGCTTACAGGGGTCAAAAAATGAGCAGTTCTTC	TRBD1	TRBV5-6	TRBJ2-1	.
CASQTGGSEAFF	TGTGCCTCTCAAACAGGGGGCAGTGAAGCTTTCTTT	TRBD1	TRBV30	TRBJ1-1	.
CASSILGQHNQPQHF	TGTGCCAGTAGTATTTTGGGACAGCACAATCAGCCCCAGCATTTT	TRBD1	TRBV19	TRBJ1-5	.
CASSPRTESSYEQYF	TGTGCCAGCAGCCCACGGACAGAGAGCTCCTACGAGCAGTACTTC	.	TRBV7-2	TRBJ2-7	once
CSVSQGISNQPQHF	TGCAGCGTTTCACAGGGGATAAGCAATCAGCCCCAGCATTTT	TRBD1	TRBV29-1	TRBJ1-5	.
CAINPTGSSYNEQFF	TGTGCCATCAACCCGACTGGAAGCTCCTACAATGAGCAGTTCTTC	.	TRBV10-3	TRBJ2-1	.
CASSQDSLATYNEQFF	TGCGCCAGCAGCCAAGACTCACTAGCGACCTACAATGAGCAGTTCTTC	TRBD2	TRBV4-3	TRBJ2-1	.
CASSLPDRADQPQHF	TGCGCCAGCAGCCTTCCCGACAGGGCGGATCAGCCCCAGCATTTT	TRBD1	TRBV5-1	TRBJ1-5	.
CASSSTGQGYGYTF	TGCGCCAGCAGTTCCACGGGACAGGGTTATGGCTACACCTTC	TRBD1	TRBV10-2	TRBJ1-2	.
CASSENPRGAYGYTF	TGTGCCAGCAGTGAAAACCCCCGCGGCGCCTATGGCTACACCTTC	.	TRBV6-1	TRBJ1-2	few
CASSPRMTTVGEQYF	TGTGCCAGCAGCCCAAGGATGACTACGGTGGGTGAGCAGTACTTC	.	TRBV9	TRBJ2-7	.
CASSYHLQLGSSYNEQFF	TGTGCCAGCAGCTATCACCTACAGTTGGGGAGCTCCTACAATGAGCAGTTCTTC	.	TRBV13	TRBJ2-1	once
CASSLDSSYEQYF	TGTGCCAGCTCACTGGACAGCTCCTACGAGCAGTACTTC	.	TRBV18	TRBJ2-7	.
CASSQRTGGHQPQHF	TGTGCCAGCAGCCAAAGGACAGGGGGCCATCAGCCCCAGCATTTT	TRBD1	TRBV7-2	TRBJ1-5	.
CASSPQTVQNTEAFF	TGTGCCAGTAGTCCCCAGACAGTCCAGAACACTGAAGCTTTCTTT	.	TRBV19	TRBJ1-1	.
CASSSEGASNQPQHF	TGTGCCAGCAGCTCGGAGGGGGCGAGCAATCAGCCCCAGCATTTT	TRBD1	TRBV7-8	TRBJ1-5	.
CASTLGGAIEAFF	TGTGCCAGCACCTTGGGGGGGGCAATTGAAGCTTTCTTT	.	TRBV7-9	TRBJ1-1	.
CASSFSGGSYNEQFF	TGTGCCAGCAGTTTTAGCGGGGGCTCCTACAATGAGCAGTTCTTC	TRBD2	TRBV7-3	TRBJ2-1	.
CASSVDRGSNQPQHF	TGTGCCAGCAGTGTAGACAGGGGTAGCAATCAGCCCCAGCATTTT	TRBD1	TRBV27	TRBJ1-5	.
CSVGRRIMNTEAFF	TGCAGCGTTGGGAGACGCATTATGAACACTGAAGCTTTCTTT	.	TRBV29-1	TRBJ1-1	once
CASSTAGGYTGELFF	TGTGCCAGCAGCACAGCGGGAGGTTACACCGGGGAGCTGTTTTTT	TRBD2	TRBV9	TRBJ2-2	.
CASIEGAGANVLTF	TGCGCCAGCATAGAGGGGGCTGGGGCCAACGTCCTGACTTTC	.	TRBV5-1	TRBJ2-6	.
CASSLSRANYGYTF	TGTGCCAGCAGCTTGTCCCGAGCTAACTATGGCTACACCTTC	.	TRBV5-4	TRBJ1-2	.
CASSTTGPTYEQYF	TGCGCCAGCAGCACGACAGGGCCTACCTACGAGCAGTACTTC	TRBD1	TRBV5-1	TRBJ2-7	.
CASSTGGYSNQPQHF	TGTGCCAGTAGTACAGGAGGGTACAGCAATCAGCCCCAGCATTTT	.	TRBV19	TRBJ1-5	once
CASSQDGGEGLNNEQFF	TGTGCCAGCAGCCAAGATGGGGGGGAGGGCCTTAACAATGAGCAGTTCTTC	TRBD2	TRBV4-2	TRBJ2-1	.
CASSPNGGSEEKLFF	TGTGCCAGCAGCCCAAACGGGGGTTCAGAGGAAAAACTGTTTTTT	.	TRBV7-2	TRBJ1-4	.
CSVGTGVPEQYF	TGCAGCGTTGGGACAGGGGTTCCCGAGCAGTACTTC	TRBD1	TRBV29-1	TRBJ2-7	.
CASSLRTGSYEQYF	TGCGCCAGCAGCTTGAGGACAGGAAGCTACGAGCAGTACTTC	TRBD1	TRBV5-1	TRBJ2-7	once
CASILTGNTIYF	TGTGCCAGCATCCTAACCGGAAACACCATATATTTT	.	TRBV6-1	TRBJ1-3	.
CASRQQANTNEAFF	TGTGCCAGTAGACAACAGGCTAATACAAATGAAGCTTTCTTT	.	TRBV19	TRBJ1-1	.
CASSTASGWNEQYF	TGTGCCAGCAGTACCGCTAGCGGCTGGAACGAGCAGTACTTC	TRBD2	TRBV25-1	TRBJ2-7	.
CASSLLAGPQETQYF	TGTGCTAGCAGCTTATTAGCGGGACCCCAAGAGACCCAGTACTTC	TRBD2	TRBV7-7	TRBJ2-5	.
CASSVNMNTEAFF	TGTGCCAGCAGTGTAAATATGAACACTGAAGCTTTCTTT	.	TRBV2	TRBJ1-1	.
CASSQFRGNTEAFF	TGTGCCAGCAGCCAATTCAGGGGTAACACTGAAGCTTTCTTT	.	TRBV11-2	TRBJ1-1	.
CASCNLLYGYTF	TGTGCCAGCTGTAACCTACTCTATGGCTACACCTTC	.	TRBV6-5	TRBJ1-2	.
CASAHYRNEQFF	TGTGCCAGCGCCCACTATAGGAATGAGCAGTTCTTC	.	TRBV6-5	TRBJ2-1	.
CASSPFIAELSDTQYF	TGTGCCAGCAGTCCATTTATAGCGGAGCTATCAGATACGCAGTATTTT	.	TRBV27	TRBJ2-3	.
CASSGAPSYEQYF	TGTGCCAGCAGCGGCGCGCCCTCCTACGAGCAGTACTTC	.	TRBV9	TRBJ2-7	.
CASSFLIQGSYTF	TGTGCCAGCAGTTTTTTAATACAGGGCAGCTACACCTTC	.	TRBV5-8	TRBJ1-2	.
CASSQGYSNQPQHF	TGTGCCAGCAGCCAAGGCTATAGCAATCAGCCCCAGCATTTT	.	TRBV14	TRBJ1-5	once
CASSVTPGVGQPQHF	TGTGCCAGCAGCGTTACCCCCGGGGTGGGTCAGCCCCAGCATTTT	.	TRBV5-8	TRBJ1-5	.
CASSLVGAGGSTDTQYF	TGTGCCAGCAGCCTGGTCGGAGCGGGAGGTAGCACAGATACGCAGTATTTT	TRBD2	TRBV4-2	TRBJ2-3	.